This T cell receptor (beta chain) was captured by sequencing in a study of blood T cell repertoires in COVID-19. For the study at large: The study drew acute and convalescent COVID-19 samples from the United States, Italy and Spain. PBMCs, B-cell-depleted T cells, or T cells were the source of the cDNA or gDNA that made up the material.

The V gene lost 6 bases and the J gene lost 0 bases, with 12 bases spanning the gap. Germline CDR1 reads MNHEY; CDR2 reads SVGAGI. The CDR3 is 14 residues long. Some clones are missing from TCRdb's copy, which holds only in-frame ones; the method was immunoSEQ multiplex PCR. This table holds about 270,000 clones, more than 70% found once. V and J are TRBV6-5 and TRBJ2-7; a possible D gene is TRBD1 (6 bases). The clonotype was recovered from a woman under 30 with acute or convalescent COVID-19. Material for sequencing was peripheral blood. CDR3 nucleotides: TGTGCCAGCAGCCGGGACACGAGCTCCTACGAGCAGTACTTC. As protein: CASSRDTSSYEQYF.